The clone carrying this T cell receptor beta chain was observed a handful of times. The antigen is not known. This record comes from a study of breast tumors, draining lymph nodes, adjacent tissues. Germline V CDR1 and CDR2: SGHDT, YYEEEE. This CDR3 is built from 17 residues. V lost 1 base, J lost 7 bases, and 11 bases stayed unmatched. TCRdb independently ran MiXCR on the multiplex PCR reads; one entry per CDR3 protein. The sample holds around 290,000 distinct CDR3 sequences, roughly 30% seen once. Samples came from axillary lymph nodes draining the breast cancer. Findings and caveats of the study: Luminal-like breast cancer showed significantly higher tumor–nontumor repertoire similarity than basal-like. The lymph node origin of tumor T cells was framed as consistent with a hypothesis, not demonstrated. Tumor repertoires ranked between lymph nodes and nontumor tissue in diversity, with V and J gene preferences.

Sequenced input: axillary lymph node tissue. The clonotype comes from a female donor with breast cancer. Some clones in this sample may be carry-over from other donors' samples. This rearrangement joins TRBV5-6 to TRBJ2-2, with 9 bases aligning to TRBD2. The CDR3 sequence is CASSLNKGGGEVGELFF. In nucleotides, the CDR3 is TGTGCCAGCAGCTTGAATAAAGGCGGGGGGGAAGTCGGGGAGCTGTTTTTT.